These 4 T cell receptor beta chains were sequenced from one sample in a study of cytomegalovirus exposure and HLA in healthy donors. The PCR employed 60 Vbeta primers together with 13 Jbeta primers. The table came from immunoSEQ multiplex PCR; TCRdb's copy has only in-frame clones and leaves some out. The sample carries approximately 80,000 clones, roughly 63% recorded once. Sequencing was performed on PBMCs. The receptors come from a woman in her thirties or forties in good health and CMV-seropositive.

This sequence joins TRBV27 and TRBJ2-3; tentative D call: TRBD1 (6 bases). The CDR3 is 14 amino acids. Germline V gene sequence: CDR1 MNHEY, CDR2 SMNVEV (reference sequence). V lost 4 bases and J lost 3, with 11 bases in between. Here the CDR3 reads CASSSNRATDTQYF. CDR3 bases: TGTGCCAGCAGTTCCAACAGGGCTACAGATACGCAGTATTTT.

The CDR3 loop is CASSLSGGQSYEQYF. CDR3 in DNA: TGTGCCAGCAGCTTAAGTGGTGGCCAATCCTACGAGCAGTACTTC. J is TRBJ2-7 and V is TRBV7-3, with unresolved D. V shed 1 base and J shed 1 base, with 11 bases lying between them. The germline V gene has CDR1 SGHTA and CDR2 FQGTGA. The CDR3 loop spans 15 amino acids.

The chain carries TRBV7-2 and TRBJ2-1; TRBD1 is a possible D gene (5 bases). The CDR3 extends over 14 amino acids. CDR1 and CDR2 from the germline V gene are SGHTA and FQGNSA. The germline V and J ends were trimmed by 5 bases and 5 bases, with 13 bases remaining between them. CDR3 coding DNA: TGTGCCAGCAGCCCTAGGCAGGGCCACAATGAGCAGTTCTTC. Its translation is CASSPRQGHNEQFF.

This chain joins TRBV27 and TRBJ2-3, with 13 nucleotides matching TRBD2. The CDR3 loop spans 18 amino acids. The trim removed 5 bases at V and 6 bases at J, leaving 14 bases unmatched. Looked up from germline, CDR1 is MNHEY and CDR2 is SMNVEV (reference sequence). As DNA, the CDR3 is TGTGCCAGCAGTGATAGGACTAGCGGGAGTAAAGTGGGGGATACGCAGTATTTT. Translated: CASSDRTSGSKVGDTQYF.